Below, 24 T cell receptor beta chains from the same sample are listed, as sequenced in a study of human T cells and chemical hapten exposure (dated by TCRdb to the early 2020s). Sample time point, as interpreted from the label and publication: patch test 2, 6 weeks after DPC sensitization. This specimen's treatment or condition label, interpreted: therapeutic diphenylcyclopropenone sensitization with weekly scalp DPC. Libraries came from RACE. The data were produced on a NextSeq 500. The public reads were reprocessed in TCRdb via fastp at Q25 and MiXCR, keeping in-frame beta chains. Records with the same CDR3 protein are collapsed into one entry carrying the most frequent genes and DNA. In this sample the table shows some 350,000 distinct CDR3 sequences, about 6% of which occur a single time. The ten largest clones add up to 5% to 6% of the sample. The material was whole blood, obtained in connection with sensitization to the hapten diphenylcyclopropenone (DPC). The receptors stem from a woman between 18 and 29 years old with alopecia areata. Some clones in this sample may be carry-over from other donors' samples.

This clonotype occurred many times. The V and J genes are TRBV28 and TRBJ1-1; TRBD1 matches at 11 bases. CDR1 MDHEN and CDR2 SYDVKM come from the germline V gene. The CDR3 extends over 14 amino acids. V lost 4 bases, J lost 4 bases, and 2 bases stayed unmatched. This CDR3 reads CASSWGTGGTEAFF. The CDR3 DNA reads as TGTGCCAGCAGTTGGGGGACAGGGGGCACTGAAGCTTTCTTT.

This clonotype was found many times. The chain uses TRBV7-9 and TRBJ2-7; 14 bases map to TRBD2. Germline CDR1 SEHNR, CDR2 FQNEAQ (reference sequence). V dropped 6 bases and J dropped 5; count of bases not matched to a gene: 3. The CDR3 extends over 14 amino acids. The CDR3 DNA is TGTGCCAGCAGGACTAGCGGGGGGGAAAACGAGCAGTACTTC. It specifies CASRTSGGENEQYF.

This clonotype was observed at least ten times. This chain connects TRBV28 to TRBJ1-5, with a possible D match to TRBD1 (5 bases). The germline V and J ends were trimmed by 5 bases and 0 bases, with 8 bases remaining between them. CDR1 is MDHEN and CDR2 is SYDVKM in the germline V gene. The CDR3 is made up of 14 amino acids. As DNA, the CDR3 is TGTGCCAGCAGTAGGGGTAATAGCAATCAGCCCCAGCATTTT. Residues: CASSRGNSNQPQHF.

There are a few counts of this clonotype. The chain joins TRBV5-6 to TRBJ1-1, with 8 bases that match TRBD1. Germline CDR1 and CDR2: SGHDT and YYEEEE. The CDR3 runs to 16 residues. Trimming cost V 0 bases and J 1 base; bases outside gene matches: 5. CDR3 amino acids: CASSLVRDRTNTEAFF. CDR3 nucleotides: TGTGCCAGCAGCTTGGTGAGGGACAGGACGAACACTGAAGCTTTCTTT. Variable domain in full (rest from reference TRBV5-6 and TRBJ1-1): DAGVTQSPTHLIKTRGQQVTLRCSPKSGHDTVSWYQQALGQGPQFIFQYYEEEERQRGNFPDRFSGHQFPNYSSELNVNALLLGDSALYLCASSLVRDRTNTEAFFGQGTRLTVV.

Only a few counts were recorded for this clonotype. The CDR3 nucleotides read TGTGCCAGCAGTTTTGGGTGGGAGCTGTTTTTT. Translating it yields CASSFGWELFF. The genes are TRBV12-3 or TRBV12-4 and TRBJ2-2, with D unresolved. Trimming removed 3 bases from V and 9 bases from J, with 5 bases in between. The CDR3 runs to 11 residues.

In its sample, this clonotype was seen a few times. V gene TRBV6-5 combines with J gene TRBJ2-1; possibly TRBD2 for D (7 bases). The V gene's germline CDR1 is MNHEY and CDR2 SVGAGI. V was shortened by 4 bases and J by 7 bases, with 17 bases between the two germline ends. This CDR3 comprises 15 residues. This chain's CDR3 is CASSLGGAGWNEQFF. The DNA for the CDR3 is TGTGCCAGCAGTTTAGGGGGGGCCGGGTGGAATGAGCAGTTCTTC.

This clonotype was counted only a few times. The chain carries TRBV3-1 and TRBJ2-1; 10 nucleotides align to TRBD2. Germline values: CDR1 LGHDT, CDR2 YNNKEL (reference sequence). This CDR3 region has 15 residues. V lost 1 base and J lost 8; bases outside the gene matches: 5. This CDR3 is CASSQGAGGPYEQFF. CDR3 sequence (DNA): TGTGCCAGCAGCCAAGGAGCGGGGGGGCCGTATGAGCAGTTCTTC.

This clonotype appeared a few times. The CDR3 loop is CASSYFKDYEQYF. CDR3 coding DNA: TGTGCCAGCAGTTACTTCAAGGACTACGAGCAGTACTTC. This chain links TRBV6-2 or TRBV6-3 with TRBJ2-7, with no clear D. Trimming pared 1 base from V and 3 bases from J, leaving 7 bases between. This CDR3 contains 13 residues. In germline, CDR1 is MNHEY, CDR2 SVGEGT.

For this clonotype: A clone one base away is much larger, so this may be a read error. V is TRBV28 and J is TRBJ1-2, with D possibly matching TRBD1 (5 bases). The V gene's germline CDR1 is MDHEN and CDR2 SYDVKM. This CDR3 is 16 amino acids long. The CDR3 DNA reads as TGTGCCGGCAGTTTCCCGTACCCGGGACGGACTAGCGGCTACACCTTC. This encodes CAGSFPYPGRTSGYTF.

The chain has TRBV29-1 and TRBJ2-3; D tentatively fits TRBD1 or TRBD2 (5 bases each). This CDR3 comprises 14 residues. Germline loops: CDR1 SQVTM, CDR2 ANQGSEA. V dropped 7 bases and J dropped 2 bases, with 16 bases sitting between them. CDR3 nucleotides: TGCAGCGCTTATGGGGGAACACACACAGATACGCAGTATTTT. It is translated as CSAYGGTHTDTQYF.

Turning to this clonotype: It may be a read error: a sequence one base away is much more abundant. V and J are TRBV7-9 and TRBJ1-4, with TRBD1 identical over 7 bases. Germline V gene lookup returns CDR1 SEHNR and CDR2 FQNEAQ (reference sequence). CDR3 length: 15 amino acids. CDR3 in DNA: TGTACCAGCAGCGGGAGCGGGACAGTTAATGAAAAACTGTTTTTT. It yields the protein CTSSGSGTVNEKLFF.

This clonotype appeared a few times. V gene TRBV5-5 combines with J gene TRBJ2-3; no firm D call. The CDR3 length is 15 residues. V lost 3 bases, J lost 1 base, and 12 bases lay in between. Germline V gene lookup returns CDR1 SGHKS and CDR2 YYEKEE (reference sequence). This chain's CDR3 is CASSWGGGRTDTQYF. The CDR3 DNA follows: TGTGCCAGCAGCTGGGGTGGCGGCCGCACAGATACGCAGTATTTT.

The CDR3 reads CASSLGAAEQFF. DNA of the CDR3: TGTGCCAGCAGCTTAGGGGCAGCTGAGCAGTTCTTC. The chain has TRBV7-9 and TRBJ2-1; D unresolved. The germline gives CDR1 SEHNR, CDR2 FQNEAQ (reference sequence). Trimming removed 1 base from V and 9 bases from J, with 7 bases in between. This CDR3 is built from 12 residues.

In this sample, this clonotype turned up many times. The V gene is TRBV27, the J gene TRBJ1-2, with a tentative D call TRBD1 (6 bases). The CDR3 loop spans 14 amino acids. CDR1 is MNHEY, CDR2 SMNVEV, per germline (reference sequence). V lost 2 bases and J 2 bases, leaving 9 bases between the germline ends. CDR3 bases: TGTGCCAGCAGTTTAAGGGGGGGAAACTATGGCTACACCTTC. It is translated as CASSLRGGNYGYTF.

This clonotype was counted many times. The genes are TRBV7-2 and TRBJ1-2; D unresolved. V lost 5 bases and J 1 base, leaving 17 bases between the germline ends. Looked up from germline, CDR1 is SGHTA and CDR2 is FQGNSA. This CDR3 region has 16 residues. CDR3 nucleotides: TGTGCCAGCAGCCCCCCTGTGTCAGGACTTAACTATGGCTACACCTTC. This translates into CASSPPVSGLNYGYTF.

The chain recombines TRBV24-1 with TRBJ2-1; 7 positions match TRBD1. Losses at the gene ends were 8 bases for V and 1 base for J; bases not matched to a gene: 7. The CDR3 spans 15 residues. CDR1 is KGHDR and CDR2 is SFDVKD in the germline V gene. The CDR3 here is CATKYRGLSYNEQFF. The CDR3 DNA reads TGTGCCACCAAATACAGGGGATTATCCTACAATGAGCAGTTCTTC.

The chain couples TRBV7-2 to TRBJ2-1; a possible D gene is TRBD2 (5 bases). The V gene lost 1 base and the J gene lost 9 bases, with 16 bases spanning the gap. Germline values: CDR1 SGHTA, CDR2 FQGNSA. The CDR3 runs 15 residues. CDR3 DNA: TGTGCCAGCAGCTTAGATTCGACCCGAGGAGGTGAGCAGTTCTTC. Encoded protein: CASSLDSTRGGEQFF.

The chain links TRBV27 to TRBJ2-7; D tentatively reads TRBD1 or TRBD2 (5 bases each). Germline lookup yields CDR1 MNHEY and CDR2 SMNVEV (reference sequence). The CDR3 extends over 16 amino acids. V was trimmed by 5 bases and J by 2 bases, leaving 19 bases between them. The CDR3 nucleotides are TGTGCCAGCAGTGTCCCCCGAGGGGACGGTCCCTACGAGCAGTACTTC. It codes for CASSVPRGDGPYEQYF.

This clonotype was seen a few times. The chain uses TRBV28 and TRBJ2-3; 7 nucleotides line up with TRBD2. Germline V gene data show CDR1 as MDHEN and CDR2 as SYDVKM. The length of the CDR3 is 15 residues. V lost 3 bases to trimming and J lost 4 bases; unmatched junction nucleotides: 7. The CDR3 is CASSFGGGVPDTQYF. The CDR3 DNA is TGTGCCAGCAGTTTCGGGGGAGGGGTCCCAGATACGCAGTATTTT.

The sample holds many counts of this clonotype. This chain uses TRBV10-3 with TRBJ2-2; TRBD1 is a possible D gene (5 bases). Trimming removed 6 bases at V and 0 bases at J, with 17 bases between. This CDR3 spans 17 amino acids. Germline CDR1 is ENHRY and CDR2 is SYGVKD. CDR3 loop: CAIRKSLQDPNTGELFF. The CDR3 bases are TGTGCCATCAGGAAGAGCTTACAGGACCCGAACACCGGGGAGCTGTTTTTT.

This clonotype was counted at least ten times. The CDR3 sequence: CASSPDRGANEKLFF. The CDR3 nucleotides are TGTGCCAGCAGCCCAGACAGGGGCGCTAATGAAAAACTGTTTTTT. The chain carries TRBV7-8 and TRBJ1-4, with 8 positions matching TRBD1. In germline, CDR1 is SGHVS, CDR2 FQNEAQ. V trimming: 5 bases; J trimming: 3 bases; junction bases outside the gene matches: 5. This CDR3 comprises 15 residues.

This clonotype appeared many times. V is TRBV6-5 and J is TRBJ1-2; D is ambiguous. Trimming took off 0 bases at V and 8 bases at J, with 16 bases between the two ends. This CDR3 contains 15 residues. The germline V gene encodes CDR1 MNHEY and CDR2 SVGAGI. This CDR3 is CASSYSNGKSRGYTF. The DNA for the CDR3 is TGTGCCAGCAGTTACTCGAACGGCAAAAGTCGGGGCTACACCTTC.

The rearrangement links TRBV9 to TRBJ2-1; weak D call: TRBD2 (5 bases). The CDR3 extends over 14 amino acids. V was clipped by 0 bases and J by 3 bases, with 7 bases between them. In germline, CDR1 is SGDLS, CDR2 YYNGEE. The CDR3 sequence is CASSVASHYNEQFF. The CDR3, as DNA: TGTGCCAGCAGCGTAGCTAGCCACTACAATGAGCAGTTCTTC.

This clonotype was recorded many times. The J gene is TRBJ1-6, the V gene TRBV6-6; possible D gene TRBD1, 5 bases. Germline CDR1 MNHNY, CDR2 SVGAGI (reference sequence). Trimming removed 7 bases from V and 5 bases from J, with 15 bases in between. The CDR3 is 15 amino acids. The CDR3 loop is CASIEGGGNNSPLHF. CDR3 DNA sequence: TGTGCCAGCATCGAGGGTGGGGGAAATAATTCACCCCTCCACTTT.